These 16 T cell receptor beta chains came from one sample sequenced in a study of cytomegalovirus exposure and HLA in healthy donors. The PCR had 60 Vbeta and 13 Jbeta primers. Using immunoSEQ multiplex PCR, the repertoire was profiled, and TCRdb retains in-frame clones only, with some absent. This sample yields about 220,000 clones, of which about four fifths are seen a single time; 6% belongs to the top ten. Sequencing used PBMCs. Receptors originate from a man between 35 and 55 years old in good health and CMV-seropositive.

Only a few counts were recorded for this clone. The chain joins TRBV7-3 to TRBJ2-7; D perhaps matches TRBD2 (5 bases). The length of the CDR3 is 13 residues. Germline CDR1 SGHTA, CDR2 FQGTGA. V lost 5 bases and J 6 bases, leaving 14 bases between the germline ends. In nucleotides, the CDR3 is TGTGCCAGCAGCCCTCGTGCGGGCGCCGAGCAGTACTTC. Translating gives CASSPRAGAEQYF.

The CDR3 spells CASSYTAGGKDTQYF. The CDR3 DNA reads as TGTGCCAGCAGTTACACCGCAGGGGGGAAGGATACGCAGTATTTT. The chain links TRBV6-5 to TRBJ2-3, with D possibly matching TRBD1 (7 bases). The CDR3 length is 15 residues. V was clipped by 2 bases and J by 6 bases, with 15 bases between them. The germline V gene encodes CDR1 MNHEY and CDR2 SVGAGI.

The table lists this clone with a few counts. This chain links TRBV23-1 with TRBJ1-1; D might be TRBD1 (5 bases). TRBV23-1 is filed as an ORF, its function uncertain. This CDR3 comprises 15 residues. V lost 0 bases and J 1 base, leaving 9 bases between the germline ends. This CDR3 is CASSQSGQTNTEAFF. CDR3 DNA sequence: TGCGCCAGCAGTCAATCGGGGCAGACGAACACTGAAGCTTTCTTT.

V and J are TRBV6-4 and TRBJ2-1; 9 bases are a match to TRBD2. The CDR3 has 16 residues. Germline assignment: CDR1 MRHNA and CDR2 SNTAGT. V shed 4 bases, J shed 7 bases, and the junction held 11 bases outside the gene matches. In DNA, the CDR3 is TGTGCCAGCAGTGCTTCCGGGACTAGCATACAGAATGAGCAGTTCTTC. Amino acids: CASSASGTSIQNEQFF.

This clone was recorded a few times. The rearrangement joins TRBV6-1 to TRBJ2-2; a weak D match, TRBD2 (6 bases). The V gene lost 3 bases and the J gene lost 1 base, with 12 bases spanning the gap. Germline V gene data show CDR1 as MNHNS and CDR2 as SASEGT. The CDR3 is 16 residues long. The CDR3 DNA reads as TGTGCCAGCAGTGATCCGGGACTGGGGAACACCGGGGAGCTGTTTTTT. This translates into CASSDPGLGNTGELFF.

The chain employs TRBV9 and TRBJ1-6, with 10 bases lining up with TRBD1. The trim removed 4 bases at V and 10 bases at J, leaving 5 bases unmatched. Germline loops: CDR1 SGDLS, CDR2 YYNGEE. The CDR3 length is 14 residues. The CDR3 DNA sequence: TGTGCCAGCAGCCCCCGGACAGGGGGATCACCCCTCCACTTT. It is translated as CASSPRTGGSPLHF.

V usage is TRBV30 and J usage is TRBJ1-6; possible D gene TRBD1, 6 bases. Germline V CDR1 and CDR2: GTSNPN, SVGIG (reference sequence). Trimming stripped 0 bases from V and 1 base from J, with 10 bases between. The CDR3 sequence is 16 residues long. CDR3 bases: TGTGCCTGGAGTGTAGTAGGGGGTTCCTATAATTCACCCCTCCACTTT. Its protein is CAWSVVGGSYNSPLHF.

The chain uses TRBV7-2 and TRBJ1-6; 7 positions agree with TRBD1. The junction had 5 bases not matched to a gene; V was cut back by 5 bases and J by 7 bases. In germline, CDR1 is SGHTA, CDR2 FQGNSA. This CDR3 spans 14 amino acids. The DNA for the CDR3 is TGTGCCAGCAGCGGACGACAGGGAAATTCACCCCTCCACTTT. Translating it yields CASSGRQGNSPLHF.

This clone has more than one count but fewer than ten. V gene TRBV6-1 combines with J gene TRBJ2-7; 8 bases match TRBD1. With V trimmed by 1 base and J by 5 bases, 4 bases remained unmatched. The germline CDR1 and CDR2 sequences are MNHNS and SASEGT. The CDR3 length is 14 residues. As DNA, the CDR3 is TGTGCCAGCAGTGAAGGGGCAGGGGGCAACGAGCAGTACGTC. Amino acid sequence: CASSEGAGGNEQYV.

The chain recombines TRBV5-6 with TRBJ2-3; the D gene is possibly TRBD1 (5 bases). The CDR3 is 16 residues long. Trimming left V 2 bases short and J 0 bases short, with 13 bases between. Germline V lookup: CDR1 SGHDT, CDR2 YYEEEE. DNA for the CDR3: TGTGCCAGCAGCTTAAGGGCAGGGTCTAGCACAGATACGCAGTATTTT. Translated, it gives CASSLRAGSSTDTQYF.

This chain joins TRBV7-3 and TRBJ2-1; 8 nucleotides agree with TRBD1. Germline values: CDR1 SGHTA, CDR2 FQGTGA. With V trimmed by 5 bases and J by 7 bases, 7 bases remained unmatched. The CDR3 is made up of 14 amino acids. The CDR3 bases are TGTGCCAGCAGCCTGGGACAGGCATGGAATGAGCAGTTCTTC. Amino acids: CASSLGQAWNEQFF.

This clone was picked up a small number of times. The chain has TRBV30 and TRBJ1-5; 12 bases line up with TRBD1. The CDR3 length is 14 residues. With 1 base clipped from V and 10 bases from J, the junction kept 5 bases outside the gene matches. Germline V gene data show CDR1 as GTSNPN and CDR2 as SVGIG (reference sequence). The CDR3 protein is CAWSGDRGPYPQHF. CDR3 nucleotide sequence: TGTGCCTGGAGTGGGGACAGGGGGCCCTACCCCCAGCATTTT.

The rearrangement joins TRBV4-1 to TRBJ2-1; 11 bases match TRBD2. The J segment lost 7 bases and the V segment lost 2 bases, leaving 4 bases of the junction unmatched. Germline V CDR1 and CDR2: MGHRA, YSYEKL. The CDR3 is 15 amino acids. The CDR3 nucleotides read TGCGCCAGCAGCCAACTAGCGGGAGGCCTAAATGAGCAGTTCTTC. Translation: CASSQLAGGLNEQFF.

This clone was seen once. The V call is TRBV9, the J call TRBJ2-1, with 11 nucleotides matching TRBD2. The length of the CDR3 is 15 residues. Germline V lookup: CDR1 SGDLS, CDR2 YYNGEE. J was trimmed by 7 bases and V by 3 bases; bases with no gene match: 6. CDR3 sequence: CASSDLAGGQNEQFF. In DNA form, the CDR3 reads TGTGCCAGCAGCGATCTAGCGGGAGGCCAAAATGAGCAGTTCTTC.

Concerning this clone itself: The sample contains more than one DNA sequence encoding this CDR3. The chain has TRBV6-5 and TRBJ1-5, with 7 bases identical to TRBD1. Germline V CDR1 and CDR2: MNHEY, SVGAGI. This CDR3 spans 14 amino acids. Trimming removed 5 bases from V and 4 bases from J; junction bases left unmatched: 5. The CDR3 reads CASSTYRGNQPQHF. For the CDR3, the DNA is TGTGCCAGCAGTACCTACAGGGGTAATCAGCCCCAGCATTTT.

The chain combines TRBV19 with TRBJ2-6; TRBD1 matches 9 bases. Germline V lookup: CDR1 LNHDA, CDR2 SQIVND (reference sequence). This CDR3 is 16 amino acids long. With 4 bases clipped from V and 0 bases from J, the junction kept 1 base outside the gene matches. CDR3 nucleotides: TGTGCCAGTAGTAAGGGACAGGGCTCTGGGGCCAACGTCCTGACTTTC. Translated, it gives CASSKGQGSGANVLTF.